This T cell receptor (beta chain) was sequenced for a study of shared clonotypes between healthy human individuals. As regards this clone: What it recognizes is unknown.

Study conclusions and caveats: Naive CD4 clonotype sharing across a handful of donors was about 5%. In the sorted subsets, rarefaction showed sequencing was incomplete despite large depth. With few donors, the genetic and exposure-history diversity represented was limited.

It was around 220 ng DNA, about 30,000 T cell genomes, that sorted-subset replicate PCRs used. Clones were read by immunoSEQ multiplex PCR, and TCRdb kept only the in-frame ones, dropping some. Of some 1.5 million clones listed, 98% were seen once; the top ten hold roughly 0.45%. Germline-derived CDR1 and CDR2 are SGHRS and YFSETQ. V lost 0 bases, J lost 4 bases, and 8 bases lay in between. This CDR3 region has 14 residues. The chain links TRBV5-1 to TRBJ2-1; D ambiguous. The specimen was naive CD4+ T cells sorted from blood. This sample's subset: CD45RA+ positively selected. The receptor was isolated from a man under 40 in good health. This CDR3 is CASSLDVEYNEQFF. In nucleotides, the CDR3 is TGCGCCAGCAGCTTGGATGTGGAGTACAATGAGCAGTTCTTC.